These T cell receptor beta chains were read from a single sample in a study of T cell responses to AZD1222 COVID-19 vaccine. Measured with immunoSEQ multiplex PCR; TCRdb has only the in-frame clones, and not every one. The repertoire has 140,000 to 150,000 clones, 82% of them found once; the top ten carry around 4.3%. The source material was peripheral blood, sampled on day 0 of MenACWY control vaccination. These receptors all stem from an adult in good health. Both conserved end residues are part of each CDR3. The D gene is left open where the match is weak. Only part of the rows carry a size: once, few, many, or a class if the clone is expanded.

clone_size,j_call,v_call,d_call,cdr3_nt,cdr3_aa
.,TRBJ1-1,TRBV5-4,TRBD1,TGTGCCAGCAGCCGGGACAGGGGAAACACTGAAGCTTTCTTT,CASSRDRGNTEAFF
.,TRBJ2-1,TRBV7-2,TRBD1,TGTGCCAGCAGCTTAGTAAGCCTTCAGGGGGCGAGCTCCTACAATGAGCAGTTCTTC,CASSLVSLQGASSYNEQFF
.,TRBJ2-3,TRBV27,TRBD2,TGTGCCAGCAGTCAAAGAGGGCTAGCGGGGGGGCCGAGAGATACGCAGTATTTT,CASSQRGLAGGPRDTQYF
many,TRBJ2-7,TRBV11-2,.,TGTGCCAGCAGCTTAGCGGGACCGTACCACGAGCAGTACTTC,CASSLAGPYHEQYF
.,TRBJ1-5,TRBV5-6,TRBD1,TGTGCCAGCAGCGCGGGACAGGTAAGACAGCCCCAGCATTTT,CASSAGQVRQPQHF
.,TRBJ1-1,TRBV5-4,.,TGTGCCAGCAGCTTGAGCGGAACTGAAGCTTTCTTT,CASSLSGTEAFF
.,TRBJ1-2,TRBV11-2,.,TGTGCCAGCAGCTTATTACAGAGTGGCGGCTACACCTTC,CASSLLQSGGYTF
.,TRBJ2-7,TRBV27,.,TGTGCCAGCAGCCGATCGGGCCCCTTGCCCTACGAGCAGTACTTC,CASSRSGPLPYEQYF
.,TRBJ2-3,TRBV5-6,.,TGTGCCAGCAAGATAGGTCCTCACACAGATACGCAGTATTTT,CASKIGPHTDTQYF
.,TRBJ1-2,TRBV10-1,.,TGCGCCAGCAGTGAGTCCCGCTCCTATGGCTACACCTTC,CASSESRSYGYTF
.,TRBJ1-2,TRBV3-1/TRBV3-2,.,TGTGCCAGCAGCCTCGGAGGAGGGAACTATGGCTACACCTTC,CASSLGGGNYGYTF
few,TRBJ1-2,TRBV19,TRBD1,TGTGCCAGTGGGACAGCTTGTAGGGACTATTGCTACACCTTC,CASGTACRDYCYTF
.,TRBJ1-2,TRBV18,TRBD1,TGTGCCAGCTCGCCGACCGGCCCACAGGGGGCGAATGGCTACACCTTC,CASSPTGPQGANGYTF
.,TRBJ2-1,TRBV19,TRBD2,TGTGCCAGTAGTTTCTTAGGCGGGGGGTCCCTTCGGGAGCAGTTCTTC,CASSFLGGGSLREQFF
few,TRBJ1-4,TRBV9,.,TGTGCCAGCAGCGTTCCGGGGGGTAATGAAAAACTGTTTTTT,CASSVPGGNEKLFF
.,TRBJ1-1,TRBV7-9,.,TGTGCCAGCAGCCCCCGAGGATGGGGGGCCACTGAAGCTTTCTTT,CASSPRGWGATEAFF
.,TRBJ2-3,TRBV19,.,TGTGCCAGTAGTCTCACGGAACGGCAGTATTTT,CASSLTERQYF
.,TRBJ2-3,TRBV6-5,TRBD2,TGTGCCAGCAGTTACGAGCGGGGTAAGGATACGCAGTATTTT,CASSYERGKDTQYF
.,TRBJ1-1,TRBV25-1,.,TGTGCCAGCAGATCGGGGGTCAGGAACACTGAAGCTTTCTTT,CASRSGVRNTEAFF
.,TRBJ2-1,TRBV12-2,.,TGTGCAAGTCGCTTAGGCCGGGACAGGTTATGCCGTTCCTACAATGAGCAGTTCTTC,CASRLGRDRLCRSYNEQFF
many,TRBJ1-5,TRBV4-1,.,TGCGCCAGCAGCCAGTCCTGGGGCCAGAGCCAGAGCAATCAGCCCCAGCATTTT,CASSQSWGQSQSNQPQHF
.,TRBJ1-1,TRBV6-5,.,TGTGCCAGCCGAATCACCATGAACACTGAAGCTTTCTTT,CASRITMNTEAFF
few,TRBJ1-1,TRBV3-1/TRBV3-2,.,TGTGCCAGCAGCAAAAGTACAATGATCAACACTGAAGCTTTCTTT,CASSKSTMINTEAFF
.,TRBJ2-3,TRBV5-4,TRBD2,TGTGCCAGCAGCGTCCCTAGCGGGGGGGAGGCAGATACGCAGTATTTT,CASSVPSGGEADTQYF
.,TRBJ2-2,TRBV15,.,TGTGCCACCAGCAGAGATATGCGAACCGGGGAGCTGTTTTTT,CATSRDMRTGELFF
.,TRBJ1-1,TRBV12-3/TRBV12-4,.,TGTGCCAGCAGCGGGACTTCGAAAGCTTTCTTT,CASSGTSKAFF
.,TRBJ2-1,TRBV5-1,.,TGCGCCAGCAGCTTGGACCCGGCTAGCGTTAACAATGAGCAGTTCTTC,CASSLDPASVNNEQFF
.,TRBJ1-5,TRBV27,TRBD1,TGTGCCAGCAGTTCGTTACAGGGGCCGGATCAGCCCCAGCATTTT,CASSSLQGPDQPQHF
.,TRBJ2-1,TRBV2,TRBD2,TGTGCCAGCAGTCCTAGCGGGAGCTCCTACAATGAGCAGTTCTTC,CASSPSGSSYNEQFF
.,TRBJ1-2,TRBV10-3,.,TGTGCCATCAGTGAGTCAGGGTACTATGGCTACACCTTC,CAISESGYYGYTF
.,TRBJ2-1,TRBV6-4,.,TGTGCCAGCAGTGACTCCGCCGGACGCTACAATGAGCAGTTCTTC,CASSDSAGRYNEQFF
.,TRBJ2-2,TRBV2,.,TGTGCCAGCAGCAGGGAAACGACCGGGGAGCTGTTTTTT,CASSRETTGELFF
.,TRBJ1-2,TRBV28,TRBD1,TGTGCCAGCAGTTTGGGGACAGGGGCATACGGCTACACCTTC,CASSLGTGAYGYTF
.,TRBJ2-2,TRBV3-1/TRBV3-2,TRBD1,TGTGCCAGCAGCCGGGACAGGAGCACCGGGGAGCTGTTTTTT,CASSRDRSTGELFF